This T cell receptor (beta chain) was sequenced in a study of regulatory T cells in long-lasting Graves disease. Study background: Patients newly diagnosed with Graves' had been on antithyroid drugs for under 3 months.

Time point reported: newly diagnosed GD, antithyroid drugs for less than 3 months. RNA isolated from PBMCs was used to make the TCR library. Sequencing libraries for TCR beta were prepared with iRepertoire HTBI primers and Arm-PCR of CDR3 regions. TCRdb re-analysed the multiplex PCR reads in MiXCR, keeping a single row per CDR3 protein. The table includes fewer than 550,000 distinct CDR3 sequences, about a sixth detected once. Findings and caveats of the study: Less diverse TCR repertoires were seen in persistent Graves' patients than in newly diagnosed ones. The persistent group shared about 2,600 public clonotypes, more than the approximately 890 shared by new patients.

There are 13 residues in the CDR3. With 5 bases removed from V and 7 bases from J, the gap between germline ends came to 9 bases. From germline, CDR1 is MDHEN and CDR2 SYDVKM. Regarding this clonotype: Its cognate antigen is unknown.

This sample was shared with a second study, whose subject was T cells in Graves' hyperthyroidism and ophthalmopathy. According to that study: Blood shared most expanded thyroid clonotypes above 0.001.

The chain is built from TRBV28 and TRBJ1-6; D not resolved. The sequencing here drew on peripheral blood mononuclear cells (PBMCs), taken at new diagnosis, from a patient treated with antithyroid drugs. The receptor was derived from a woman aged 18-29 years with Graves disease. The DNA of the CDR3 is TGTGCCAGCAGTCCCGGGATCAATTCACCCCTCCACTTT. Amino acid sequence: CASSPGINSPLHF.